These 30 T cell receptor beta chains share one sample of origin, sequenced in a study of cytomegalovirus exposure and HLA in healthy donors. The PCR employed 60 Vbeta primers together with 13 Jbeta primers. TCRdb's copy holds only in-frame clones and misses some; the assay was immunoSEQ multiplex PCR. The table has fewer than 200,000 clones, over 80% seen once. The sequencing input was PBMCs. These TCRs come from a woman aged 45-60 years in good health and CMV-seropositive.

J is TRBJ2-3 and V is TRBV19; 10 bases match TRBD2. J was trimmed by 8 bases and V by 6 bases; bases with no gene match: 14. Germline values: CDR1 LNHDA, CDR2 SQIVND (reference sequence). The CDR3 is 16 residues long. CDR3 loop: CASRGGGLASRGTQYF. CDR3 sequence (DNA): TGTGCCAGTAGAGGTGGGGGACTAGCGTCCCGAGGTACGCAGTATTTT.

The chain recombines TRBV7-3 with TRBJ1-2, with D uncertain. CDR1 is SGHTA, CDR2 FQGTGA, per germline. There are 13 residues in the CDR3. V lost 5 bases and J lost 5, with 12 bases in between. In DNA form, the CDR3 reads TGTGCCAGCAGCCTCGGTTCCGAGTATGGCTACACCTTC. It translates to CASSLGSEYGYTF.

The V gene is TRBV29-1, the J gene TRBJ2-7; 8 nucleotides match TRBD1. V lost 4 bases, J lost 3 bases, and 8 bases stayed unmatched. The CDR3 spans 14 residues. Germline values: CDR1 SQVTM, CDR2 ANQGSEA. CDR3 DNA: TGCAGCGTTGTGAGACAGGGGAGTAGCTACGAGCAGTACTTC. It is translated as CSVVRQGSSYEQYF.

The rearrangement links TRBV5-3 to TRBJ1-2, with TRBD1 matching 10 bases. TRBV5-3 is placed among ORFs of uncertain function. The CDR3 has 17 residues. Trimming cost V 4 bases and J 5 bases; bases outside gene matches: 14. The chain's CDR3 is CARSQGTGARPRYGYTF. CDR3 nucleotides: TGTGCCAGAAGCCAAGGGACAGGGGCAAGACCGAGATATGGCTACACCTTC.

This clone showed up just once. The chain recombines TRBV6-6 with TRBJ2-1, with TRBD2 matching over 7 bases. Trimming at V came to 8 bases and at J to 5 bases, leaving 6 bases not matched to a gene. The CDR3 contains 13 residues. Germline loops: CDR1 MNHNY, CDR2 SVGAGI (reference sequence). CDR3 sequence reads: CASRGGADNEQFF. CDR3 DNA: TGTGCCAGCCGGGGAGGGGCGGACAATGAGCAGTTCTTC.

CDR3 DNA: TGTGCCAGGGGGGGACAGGGGAGTCGATCTGGAAACACCATATATTTT. Translated: CARGGQGSRSGNTIYF. The rearrangement joins TRBV9 to TRBJ1-3; 10 positions match TRBD1. Germline lookup yields CDR1 SGDLS and CDR2 YYNGEE. The CDR3 is 16 amino acids. After removal of 8 bases from V and 1 base from J, the junction contained 9 bases not matched to a gene. The full variable domain, completed using reference TRBV9 and TRBJ1-3, is DSGVTQTPKHLITATGQRVTLRCSPRSGDLSVYWYQQSLDQGLQFLIQYYNGEERAKGNILERFSAQQFPDLHSELNLSSLELGDSALYFCARGGQGSRSGNTIYFGEGSWLTVV.

This clone was found a few times. The rearrangement uses TRBV6-5 and TRBJ1-4; 7 bases agree with TRBD1. There are 15 residues in the CDR3. CDR1 is MNHEY, CDR2 SVGAGI, per germline. V was pared by 0 bases and J by 6 bases, with 4 bases of the junction left unmatched. The CDR3 region is CASSYSWQGDEKLFF. CDR3 coding DNA: TGTGCCAGCAGTTACTCGTGGCAGGGGGATGAAAAACTGTTTTTT.

V usage is TRBV12-5 and J usage is TRBJ1-2, with a weak D call TRBD1 (5 bases). V lost 7 bases to trimming and J lost 2 bases, with 8 bases between them. The germline gives CDR1 LGHNT, CDR2 FRNRAP. The CDR3 length is 12 residues. The CDR3 region has the DNA TGTGCTAGTGTTAAGGGGAACTATGGCTACACCTTC. The encoded protein is CASVKGNYGYTF.

The chain is built from TRBV7-8 and TRBJ1-5; 9 bases align to TRBD1. J gave up 3 bases and V 1 base, and 4 bases lay outside the gene matches. CDR1 and CDR2 from the germline V gene are SGHVS and FQNEAQ. The CDR3 is made up of 16 amino acids. For the CDR3, the DNA is TGTGCCAGCAGCTTAGTGGACAGGGGAAACAATCAGCCCCAGCATTTT. This sequence encodes CASSLVDRGNNQPQHF.

The rearrangement links TRBV4-1 to TRBJ1-4; TRBD1 aligns across 8 bases. V lost 8 bases to trimming and J lost 4 bases; unmatched junction nucleotides: 3. This CDR3 spans 13 amino acids. CDR1 and CDR2 from the germline V gene are MGHRA and YSYEKL. The CDR3 sequence is CASSTGVNEKLFF. As DNA, the CDR3 is TGCGCCAGCTCGACAGGGGTTAATGAAAAACTGTTTTTT.

The gene calls are TRBV5-1 and TRBJ1-3, with D hard to call. Germline loops: CDR1 SGHRS, CDR2 YFSETQ. With 8 bases removed from V and 0 bases from J, the gap between germline ends came to 9 bases. CDR3 length: 13 amino acids. The CDR3 protein is CARGRFSGNTIYF. Here the CDR3 DNA reads TGCGCCAGGGGCCGGTTCTCTGGAAACACCATATATTTT.

This clone showed up just a few times. J is TRBJ2-1 and V is TRBV7-8; 10 bases map to TRBD2. The CDR3 has 15 residues. J was trimmed by 4 bases and V by 5 bases; bases with no gene match: 5. From germline, CDR1 is SGHVS and CDR2 FQNEAQ. CDR3 region: CASSQTSGSYNEQFF. The CDR3, as DNA: TGTGCCAGCAGCCAGACTAGCGGGTCTTACAATGAGCAGTTCTTC.

This chain connects TRBV7-6 to TRBJ2-3; TRBD2 matches 13 bases. The CDR3 sequence is 19 residues long. Germline values: CDR1 SGHVS, CDR2 FNYEAQ. V trimming: 5 bases; J trimming: 2 bases; junction bases outside the gene matches: 13. The CDR3 spells CASSLLGGLAGRATDTQYF. The CDR3 DNA sequence: TGTGCCAGCAGCCTACTCGGGGGACTAGCGGGACGGGCCACAGATACGCAGTATTTT.

The genes are TRBV5-1 and TRBJ2-3; weak D call: TRBD2 (7 bases). The ends were cut back, 0 bases at V and 2 bases at J, with 13 bases in the middle. Germline loops: CDR1 SGHRS, CDR2 YFSETQ. The CDR3 is 16 amino acids. Here the CDR3 DNA reads TGCGCCAGCAGCTTGGCTGGACGGGGGGCCACAGATACGCAGTATTTT. Translating it yields CASSLAGRGATDTQYF.

This chain uses TRBV7-3 with TRBJ1-2; 8 bases match TRBD1. CDR3 length: 13 residues. J lost 8 bases, V lost 0 bases, and 2 bases had no gene match. Germline V lookup: CDR1 SGHTA, CDR2 FQGTGA. The CDR3 region has the DNA TGTGCCAGCAGCTTAACTTCAGGGGGCGGCTACACCTTC. Amino acids: CASSLTSGGGYTF.

This sequence joins TRBV6-5 and TRBJ1-2; 7 bases map to TRBD1. Losses at the gene ends were 2 bases for V and 8 bases for J; bases not matched to a gene: 8. Germline CDR1 MNHEY, CDR2 SVGAGI. The CDR3 is 14 amino acids. The CDR3: CASSYTQGTRGYTF. As DNA, the CDR3 is TGTGCCAGCAGTTACACACAGGGGACTCGGGGCTACACCTTC.

This chain connects TRBV7-2 to TRBJ2-1; maybe TRBD2 (7 bases). CDR3 length equals 14 residues. Trimming left V 6 bases short and J 8 bases short, with 17 bases between. Per the germline V gene, CDR1 is SGHTA and CDR2 is FQGNSA. This CDR3 is CASSRGGALDEQFF. The DNA for the CDR3 is TGTGCCAGCAGTCGAGGGGGGGCGCTTGATGAGCAGTTCTTC.

The chain links TRBV15 to TRBJ1-6; no clear D gene. V was pared by 7 bases and J by 4 bases, with 2 bases between. This CDR3 is 11 amino acids long. CDR1 is LNHNV and CDR2 is YYDKDF in the germline V gene (reference sequence). CDR3 protein: CATTYNSPLHF. For the CDR3, the DNA is TGTGCCACCACTTATAATTCACCCCTCCACTTT. The variable domain in full, completed from reference TRBV15 and TRBJ1-6, reads DAMVIQNPRYQVTQFGKPVTLSCSQTLNHNVMYWYQQKSSQAPKLLFHYYDKDFNNEADTPDNFQSRRPNTSFCFLDIRSPGLGDTAMYLCATTYNSPLHFGNGTRLTVT.

V is TRBV7-2 and J is TRBJ2-7; 8 nucleotides agree with TRBD1. Germline values: CDR1 SGHTA, CDR2 FQGNSA. Trimming at V came to 5 bases and at J to 3 bases, leaving 9 bases not matched to a gene. This CDR3 has 15 residues. The CDR3 DNA sequence: TGTGCCAGCAGCCGCTACCGGACAGGGCGCTACGAGCAGTACTTC. The encoded protein is CASSRYRTGRYEQYF.

The chain couples TRBV9 to TRBJ1-6; D unresolved. The CDR3 extends over 14 amino acids. The V and J ends lost 4 bases and 6 bases respectively, with 11 bases between them. In germline, CDR1 is SGDLS, CDR2 YYNGEE. As DNA, the CDR3 is TGTGCCAGCAGCCCCCGTCCGAGTAATTCACCCCTCCACTTT. As protein: CASSPRPSNSPLHF.

This clone was detected once. This chain uses TRBV5-1 with TRBJ2-3, with 10 bases that match TRBD1. The CDR3 sequence is 16 residues long. V lost 0 bases and J lost 4; bases outside the gene matches: 5. Germline-derived CDR1 and CDR2 are SGHRS and YFSETQ. This chain's CDR3 is CASSLAGTGVADTQYF. The CDR3, as DNA: TGCGCCAGCAGCTTGGCCGGGACAGGGGTGGCAGATACGCAGTATTTT. Together with reference TRBV5-1 and TRBJ2-3, the CDR3 gives the full variable domain: KAGVTQTPRYLIKTRGQQVTLSCSPISGHRSVSWYQQTPGQGLQFLFEYFSETQRNKGNFPGRFSGRQFSNSRSEMNVSTLELGDSALYLCASSLAGTGVADTQYFGPGTRLTVL.

The J gene is TRBJ2-1, the V gene TRBV6-6; TRBD1 agrees at 9 bases. Per germline, CDR1 MNHNY and CDR2 SVGAGI (reference sequence). This CDR3 contains 14 residues. V lost 5 bases and J lost 6; bases outside the gene matches: 5. For the CDR3, the DNA is TGTGCCAGCAGTACCGGGACAGGGTTCAATGAGCAGTTCTTC. Its protein is CASSTGTGFNEQFF.

This rearrangement joins TRBV7-2 to TRBJ2-7; 12 bases agree with TRBD2. Looked up from germline, CDR1 is SGHTA and CDR2 is FQGNSA. V trimming: 1 base; J trimming: 5 bases; junction bases outside the gene matches: 3. The CDR3 contains 15 residues. The CDR3 spells CASSLVLAGGNEQYF. The CDR3 bases are TGTGCCAGCAGCTTAGTACTAGCGGGGGGAAACGAGCAGTACTTC. The whole variable domain, filled in from reference TRBV7-2 and TRBJ2-7, reads GAGVSQSPSNKVTEKGKDVELRCDPISGHTALYWYRQSLGQGLEFLIYFQGNSAPDKSGLPSDRFSAERTGGSVSTLTIQRTQQEDSAVYLCASSLVLAGGNEQYFGPGTRLTVT.

V usage is TRBV28 and J usage is TRBJ2-2; TRBD2 might be the D (6 bases). The V gene's germline CDR1 is MDHEN and CDR2 SYDVKM. This CDR3 comprises 14 residues. Trimming removed 6 bases at V and 1 base at J, with 9 bases between. CDR3 coding DNA: TGTGCCAGCAGACTGGGGGGGAACACCGGGGAGCTGTTTTTT. Residues: CASRLGGNTGELFF.

This clone was picked up a small number of times. The chain couples TRBV4-1 to TRBJ1-6; possibly TRBD1 for D (6 bases). The V gene's germline CDR1 is MGHRA and CDR2 YSYEKL. This CDR3 contains 19 residues. With 0 bases removed from V and 7 bases from J, the gap between germline ends came to 22 bases. This CDR3 reads CASSQDNPSDSWANSPLHF. In nucleotides, the CDR3 is TGCGCCAGCAGCCAAGACAACCCCTCGGACAGTTGGGCGAATTCACCCCTCCACTTT.

The rearrangement uses TRBV14 and TRBJ1-6, with a tentative D call TRBD1 (5 bases). With 1 base removed from V and 8 bases from J, the gap between germline ends came to 12 bases. This CDR3 is 15 amino acids long. Germline V CDR1 and CDR2: SGHDN, FVKESK. The CDR3 spells CASSQVGRVDSPLHF. CDR3 DNA sequence: TGTGCCAGCAGCCAAGTCGGCAGGGTTGATTCACCCCTCCACTTT.

This sequence joins TRBV5-4 and TRBJ2-7, with 9 bases identical to TRBD1. The V gene end was trimmed by 1 base and the J gene end by 0 bases; junction bases not matched to a gene: 5. Per germline, CDR1 SGHNT and CDR2 YYREEE (reference sequence). The CDR3 covers 16 residues. CDR3 nucleotides: TGTGCCAGCAGCTTGAGTTGGACAGGGGTCTCCTACGAGCAGTACTTC. It encodes CASSLSWTGVSYEQYF.

This sequence joins TRBV28 and TRBJ2-7; no firm D call. CDR3 length: 14 amino acids. The germline V gene encodes CDR1 MDHEN and CDR2 SYDVKM. V lost 4 bases and J lost 2, with 12 bases in between. In DNA form, the CDR3 reads TGTGCCAGCAGTTCCCCGACACTCACCTACGAGCAGTACTTC. It is translated as CASSSPTLTYEQYF.

The gene calls are TRBV2 and TRBJ2-3; TRBD2 might be the D (5 bases). There are 15 residues in the CDR3. V was clipped by 4 bases and J by 5 bases, with 16 bases between them. CDR1 and CDR2 (germline): SNHLY, FYNNEI. CDR3 loop: CASSVMGRWEDTQYF. CDR3 coding DNA: TGTGCCAGCAGTGTTATGGGGAGATGGGAAGATACGCAGTATTTT. Looking up the rest from reference TRBV2 and TRBJ2-3 gives the full variable domain: EPEVTQTPSHQVTQMGQEVILRCVPISNHLYFYWYRQILGQKVEFLVSFYNNEISEKSEIFDDQFSVERPDGSNFTLKIRSTKLEDSAMYFCASSVMGRWEDTQYFGPGTRLTVL.

The chain has TRBV4-2 and TRBJ1-1; no reliable D call. Per the germline V gene, CDR1 is LGHNA and CDR2 is YNFKEQ. Deletions cut 0 bases from V and 0 bases from J, with 8 bases between. This CDR3 has 15 amino acids. This CDR3 is CASSQDPVLNTEAFF. DNA of the CDR3: TGTGCCAGCAGCCAAGATCCAGTCTTGAACACTGAAGCTTTCTTT.